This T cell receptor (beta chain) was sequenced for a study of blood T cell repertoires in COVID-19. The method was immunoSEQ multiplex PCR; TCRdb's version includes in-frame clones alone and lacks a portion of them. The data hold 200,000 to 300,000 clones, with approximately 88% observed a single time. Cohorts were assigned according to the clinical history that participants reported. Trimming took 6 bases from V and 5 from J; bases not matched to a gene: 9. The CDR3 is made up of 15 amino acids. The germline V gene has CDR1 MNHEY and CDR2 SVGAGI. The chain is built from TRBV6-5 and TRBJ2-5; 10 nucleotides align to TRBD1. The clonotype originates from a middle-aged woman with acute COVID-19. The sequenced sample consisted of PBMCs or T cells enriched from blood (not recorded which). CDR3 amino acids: CASRGDRGLWETQYF. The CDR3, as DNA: TGTGCCAGCAGAGGAGACAGGGGGCTTTGGGAGACCCAGTACTTC.